The 24 T cell receptor beta chains given below trace back to one sample, sequenced in a study of blood T cell repertoires in COVID-19. TCRdb's copy holds only in-frame clones and misses some; the assay was immunoSEQ multiplex PCR. The table has under 350,000 clones, approximately 91% seen once. The sequencing input was PBMCs or T cells enriched from blood (not recorded which). The receptors were gathered from a woman aged 40 to 50 who had recovered from COVID-19.

The chain uses TRBV18 and TRBJ1-1; D perhaps matches TRBD1 (5 bases). Looked up from germline, CDR1 is KGHSH and CDR2 is LQKENI. The V end was cut by 2 bases, the J end by 1 base, with 8 bases between. The CDR3 totals 14 residues. The CDR3 loop reads CASSPSGRNTEAFF. CDR3 in DNA: TGTGCCAGCTCACCATCAGGGCGGAACACTGAAGCTTTCTTT. The full variable domain, in which reference TRBV18 and TRBJ1-1 provide the parts outside the CDR3, is NAGVMQNPRHLVRRRGQEARLRCSPMKGHSHVYWYRQLPEEGLKFMVYLQKENIIDESGMPKERFSAEFPKEGPSILRIQQVVRGDSAAYFCASSPSGRNTEAFFGQGTRLTVV.

The chain couples TRBV6-4 to TRBJ2-3; the match to TRBD2 covers 8 bases. Germline V lookup: CDR1 MRHNA, CDR2 SNTAGT. V dropped 5 bases and J dropped 5; count of bases not matched to a gene: 6. This CDR3 is built from 14 residues. This CDR3 is CASSPGTSIDTQYF. CDR3 nucleotide sequence: TGTGCCAGCAGTCCCGGGACTAGTATAGATACGCAGTATTTT.

The V gene is TRBV19, the J gene TRBJ1-5, with D uncertain. Trimming removed 5 bases at V and 0 bases at J, with 11 bases between. Germline values: CDR1 LNHDA, CDR2 SQIVND (reference sequence). The CDR3 loop spans 15 amino acids. The CDR3 here is CASSDPGYSNQPQHF. The CDR3 DNA reads as TGTGCCAGTAGTGATCCGGGGTATAGCAATCAGCCCCAGCATTTT.

The J gene is TRBJ2-5, the V gene TRBV9; 12 bases are shared with TRBD2. The CDR3 contains 15 residues. Trimming took 4 bases from V and 2 from J; bases not matched to a gene: 3. The germline V gene encodes CDR1 SGDLS and CDR2 YYNGEE. The CDR3 DNA reads TGTGCCAGCAGCCTAGGACTAGCGGGGCAAGAGACCCAGTACTTC. Amino acid sequence: CASSLGLAGQETQYF.

This sequence joins TRBV18 and TRBJ2-1; D call uncertain. V shed 3 bases and J shed 8 bases, with 11 bases lying between them. CDR1 and CDR2 (germline): KGHSH, LQKENI. CDR3 size: 13 residues. The CDR3 reads CASSPQNVDEQFF. In DNA form, the CDR3 reads TGTGCCAGCTCACCCCAGAATGTGGATGAGCAGTTCTTC.

This chain links TRBV7-2 with TRBJ2-7, with 9 bases matching TRBD1. Per germline, CDR1 SGHTA and CDR2 FQGNSA. After removal of 3 bases from V and 4 bases from J, the junction contained 4 bases not matched to a gene. CDR3 length: 14 residues. CDR3 loop: CASSFGTGLYEQYF. For the CDR3, the DNA is TGTGCCAGCAGCTTCGGGACAGGGCTTTACGAGCAGTACTTC.

The V gene is TRBV9, the J gene TRBJ1-4; no reliable D call. Trimming shortened V by 1 base and J by 4 bases, and 11 bases separated the two germline ends. CDR1 and CDR2 (germline): SGDLS, YYNGEE. This CDR3 spans 15 amino acids. The CDR3 sequence is CASSVLGEGNEKLFF. CDR3 nucleotides: TGTGCCAGCAGCGTACTTGGGGAGGGTAATGAAAAACTGTTTTTT.

The chain combines TRBV29-1 with TRBJ2-1, with a possible D match to TRBD2 (6 bases). From germline, CDR1 is SQVTM and CDR2 ANQGSEA. With 5 bases removed from V and 4 bases from J, the gap between germline ends came to 15 bases. This CDR3 has 14 amino acids. Here the CDR3 reads CSVRASALYNEQFF. CDR3 nucleotides: TGCAGCGTTAGGGCTAGCGCACTATACAATGAGCAGTTCTTC.

This rearrangement joins TRBV2 to TRBJ2-3, with a tentative D call TRBD1 (6 bases). CDR1 SNHLY and CDR2 FYNNEI come from the germline V gene. Trimming stripped 4 bases from V and 5 bases from J, with 13 bases between. The CDR3 is 14 residues long. CDR3 in amino acids: CASSGQGLVDTQYF. The DNA for the CDR3 is TGTGCCAGCAGTGGGCAGGGGTTGGTAGATACGCAGTATTTT.

This clone appeared a single time. CDR3 nucleotides: TGTGCCAGCTCACCTGATATTACTCGGAACACTGAAGCTTTCTTT. Translated: CASSPDITRNTEAFF. J is TRBJ1-1 and V is TRBV18; D ambiguous. The CDR3 spans 15 residues. Germline CDR1 reads KGHSH; CDR2 reads LQKENI. V was clipped by 3 bases and J by 1 base, with 12 bases between them.

V gene TRBV20-1 combines with J gene TRBJ2-2; TRBD1 might be the D (6 bases). The germline V gene has CDR1 DFQATT and CDR2 SNEGSKA (reference sequence). V was clipped by 3 bases and J by 6 bases, with 8 bases between them. The CDR3 has 12 amino acids. Here the CDR3 reads CSASRGSGELFF. The CDR3 coding sequence is TGCAGTGCTAGTAGGGGGTCCGGGGAGCTGTTTTTT.

The rearrangement links TRBV7-3 to TRBJ1-2, with 7 bases matching TRBD1. Germline-derived CDR1 and CDR2 are SGHTA and FQGTGA. The CDR3 runs to 15 residues. V trimming: 8 bases; J trimming: 4 bases; junction bases outside the gene matches: 13. CDR3 DNA: TGTGCCAGCGCCCCTGGCGCCGGGACAGTCTATGGCTACACCTTC. It codes for CASAPGAGTVYGYTF. Full variable domain (remainder filled in from reference TRBV7-3 and TRBJ1-2): GAGVSQTPSNKVTEKGKYVELRCDPISGHTALYWYRQSLGQGPEFLIYFQGTGAADDSGLPNDRFFAVRPEGSVSTLKIQRTERGDSAVYLCASAPGAGTVYGYTFGSGTRLTVV.

V usage is TRBV3-1 (or the pseudogene TRBV3-2) and J usage is TRBJ1-2; D possibly corresponds to TRBD1 (5 bases). Germline V gives CDR1 LGHDT, CDR2 YNNKEL (reference sequence). The CDR3 spans 14 residues. Trimming pared 4 bases from V and 7 bases from J, leaving 16 bases between. For the CDR3, the DNA is TGTGCCAGCAGCCTCCTAGGGGCGGGGGGTGGCTACACCTTC. Its translation: CASSLLGAGGGYTF.

The rearrangement joins TRBV9 to TRBJ2-7; 9 bases line up with TRBD2. Germline CDR1 and CDR2: SGDLS and YYNGEE. V gave up 0 bases and J gave up 8 bases; unmatched junction bases: 9. The CDR3 consists of 15 residues. CDR3 amino acids: CASSVEGSGRSQQYF. CDR3 in DNA: TGTGCCAGCAGCGTAGAAGGTAGCGGGAGATCCCAGCAGTACTTC. The full variable domain, with the rest looked up from reference TRBV9 and TRBJ2-7, is DSGVTQTPKHLITATGQRVTLRCSPRSGDLSVYWYQQSLDQGLQFLIQYYNGEERAKGNILERFSAQQFPDLHSELNLSSLELGDSALYFCASSVEGSGRSQQYFGPGTRLTVT.

This chain uses TRBV6-5 with TRBJ1-6, with TRBD1 identical over 7 bases. Unmatched junction bases numbered 5, after V lost 5 bases and J lost 7 bases. Germline-derived CDR1 and CDR2 are MNHEY and SVGAGI. The CDR3 is made up of 14 amino acids. CDR3 in DNA: TGTGCCAGCAGTCGACAGGGAACAAATTCACCCCTCCACTTT. The encoded protein is CASSRQGTNSPLHF.

The chain joins TRBV30 to TRBJ1-4, with D unresolved. Germline V CDR1 and CDR2: GTSNPN, SVGIG (reference sequence). Trimming cost V 4 bases and J 0 bases, with 6 bases left between them. The CDR3 runs to 13 residues. The CDR3 loop is CAWNYATNEKLFF. The DNA for the CDR3 is TGTGCCTGGAACTACGCAACTAATGAAAAACTGTTTTTT.

The rearrangement joins TRBV25-1 to TRBJ1-1, with 7 nucleotides matching TRBD1. The CDR3 consists of 14 residues. J gave up 7 bases and V 6 bases, and 11 bases lay outside the gene matches. CDR1 is MGHDK and CDR2 is SYGVNS in the germline V gene. Written as DNA, the CDR3 is TGTGCCAGCAGCCCGTGGCAGGGGGATGGTGAAGCTTTCTTT. Translating it yields CASSPWQGDGEAFF.

This sequence joins TRBV6-2 or TRBV6-3 and TRBJ2-2; 9 positions match TRBD1. Germline loops: CDR1 MNHEY, CDR2 SVGEGT. The CDR3 sequence is 16 residues long. J was trimmed by 4 bases and V by 6 bases; bases with no gene match: 9. The CDR3 is CASSNAGTGTTGELFF. CDR3 bases: TGTGCCAGCAGCAACGCCGGGACAGGGACCACCGGGGAGCTGTTTTTT.

The chain links TRBV14 to TRBJ1-1, with D unresolved. Between the trimmed V and J ends, which lost 1 base and 4 bases, there was a span of 10 bases. CDR1 SGHDN and CDR2 FVKESK come from the germline V gene. This CDR3 is built from 14 residues. The DNA for the CDR3 is TGTGCCAGCAGCCAAGTCATGGCCAGCACTGAAGCTTTCTTT. Translated: CASSQVMASTEAFF.

The V call is TRBV5-1, the J call TRBJ1-1; no reliable D call. The CDR3 spans 13 residues. Germline V CDR1 and CDR2: SGHRS, YFSETQ. V was shortened by 1 base and J by 1 base, with 5 bases between the two germline ends. The CDR3 sequence: CASSLSWNTEAFF. The CDR3 DNA is TGCGCCAGCAGCTTGTCTTGGAACACTGAAGCTTTCTTT. The full variable domain, completed using reference TRBV5-1 and TRBJ1-1, is KAGVTQTPRYLIKTRGQQVTLSCSPISGHRSVSWYQQTPGQGLQFLFEYFSETQRNKGNFPGRFSGRQFSNSRSEMNVSTLELGDSALYLCASSLSWNTEAFFGQGTRLTVV.

This chain links TRBV21-1 with TRBJ2-5; TRBD2, the table's D call, was not compared with the DNA. TRBV21-1 represents a pseudogene. The CDR3 spans 18 residues. Written as DNA, the CDR3 is TGTGCCAGCAGCCGCCCTTGGGGACTAGCGGGGGAACAAGAGACCCAGTACTTC. Its protein product is CASSRPWGLAGEQETQYF.

The chain recombines TRBV5-4 with TRBJ1-1; D is ambiguous. Trimming left V 3 bases short and J 1 base short, with 10 bases between. The CDR3 loop spans 14 amino acids. Per the germline V gene, CDR1 is SGHNT and CDR2 is YYREEE (reference sequence). Here the CDR3 reads CASSSPGPNTEAFF. DNA of the CDR3: TGTGCCAGCAGCTCCCCTGGGCCGAACACTGAAGCTTTCTTT. The full variable domain, its missing parts supplied by reference TRBV5-4 and TRBJ1-1, is ETGVTQSPTHLIKTRGQQVTLRCSSQSGHNTVSWYQQALGQGPQFIFQYYREEENGRGNFPPRFSGLQFPNYSSELNVNALELDDSALYLCASSSPGPNTEAFFGQGTRLTVV.

The rearrangement uses TRBV5-1 and TRBJ1-5; 9 nucleotides agree with TRBD1. Trimming cost V 6 bases and J 4 bases; bases outside gene matches: 8. Germline CDR1 reads SGHRS; CDR2 reads YFSETQ. The CDR3 sequence is 15 residues long. CDR3 region: CASKLWTGENQPQHF. DNA for the CDR3: TGCGCCAGCAAGTTATGGACAGGGGAAAATCAGCCCCAGCATTTT.

V is TRBV27 and J is TRBJ1-6; D is possibly TRBD1 (5 bases). The CDR3 contains 14 residues. CDR1 is MNHEY and CDR2 is SMNVEV in the germline V gene (reference sequence). The V end was cut by 8 bases, the J end by 4 bases, with 12 bases between. The CDR3 is CASGTDRYNSPLHF. For the CDR3, the DNA is TGTGCCAGCGGGACTGATCGTTATAATTCACCCCTCCACTTT.